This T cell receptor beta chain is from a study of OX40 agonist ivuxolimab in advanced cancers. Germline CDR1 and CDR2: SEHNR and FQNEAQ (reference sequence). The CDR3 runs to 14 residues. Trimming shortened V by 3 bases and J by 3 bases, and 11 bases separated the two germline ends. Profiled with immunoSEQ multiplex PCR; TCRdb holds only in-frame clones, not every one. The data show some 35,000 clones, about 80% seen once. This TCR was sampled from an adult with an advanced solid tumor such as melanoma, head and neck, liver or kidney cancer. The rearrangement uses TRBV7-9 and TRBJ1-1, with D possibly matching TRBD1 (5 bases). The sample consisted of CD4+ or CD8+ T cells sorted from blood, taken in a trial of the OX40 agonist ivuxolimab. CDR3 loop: CASSLSGSYTEAFF. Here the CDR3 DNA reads TGTGCCAGCAGCTTGTCAGGGTCTTACACTGAAGCTTTCTTT.